This T cell receptor beta chain appears in the sequencing data of a study of shared clonotypes between healthy human individuals. Overall study: Each donor contributed plates that comprised three CD4 naive, three CD4 memory, two CD8 naive and one CD8 memory.

Data came from immunoSEQ multiplex PCR; TCRdb stores just in-frame clones and leaves some out. This table holds around 1.1 million clones, approximately 77% found once. Trimming took 2 bases from V and 3 from J; bases not matched to a gene: 8. The germline V gene encodes CDR1 KGHSH and CDR2 LQKENI. CDR3 length equals 17 residues. Study-wide results and limits: Clonotypes which were not shared had lower generation probabilities than clonotypes that all four donors shared.

All donors qualified as healthy HIV-negative adults and had experienced no recent acute infections or vaccinations. Every contributor of samples was a Caucasian grown-up residing in Nashville, Tennessee. This clone was observed a few times. Its antigen is currently unknown. Sequenced material: memory CD4+ T cells from PBMCs. Indicated subset: CD45RA-negative fraction. This clonotype originated in a man aged 18 to 30 in good health. Some clones in this sample may be carry-over from other donors' samples. This rearrangement joins TRBV18 to TRBJ1-4; 8 bases are a match to TRBD1. The CDR3 sequence is CASSPTKQGVPNEKLFF. The DNA of the CDR3 is TGTGCCAGCTCACCAACTAAACAGGGGGTTCCTAATGAAAAACTGTTTTTT. The whole variable domain, remainder taken from reference TRBV18 and TRBJ1-4, is NAGVMQNPRHLVRRRGQEARLRCSPMKGHSHVYWYRQLPEEGLKFMVYLQKENIIDESGMPKERFSAEFPKEGPSILRIQQVVRGDSAAYFCASSPTKQGVPNEKLFFGSGTQLSVL.